This T cell receptor (beta chain) was sequenced for a study of T-cell memory formation after mild COVID-19. About the research overall: TCR clusters were mostly confined to one donor each.

The CDR3 length is 17 residues. Looked up from germline, CDR1 is KGHSH and CDR2 is LQKENI. The V gene end was trimmed by 3 bases and the J gene end by 2 bases; junction bases not matched to a gene: 6. As to this clonotype: Its antigen is still unknown.

From 5'RACE with constant-segment primers came TCR alpha and TCR beta cDNA libraries that carried sample barcodes and UMIs. TCRdb reanalysed the 5' RACE reads using MiXCR and keeps one entry per CDR3 protein. The sample contains about 400,000 distinct CDR3 sequences, around 22% of which appear only once. Broader study findings: Day 15 to 85 contractors were CD4/CD8 balanced; later expanders leaned CD4+. Contracting CD4+ clones lay largely in CM and EM, with CD8+ ones residing in EMRA.

The specimen sequenced was PBMCs or a T cell subset sorted from them (not recorded which). This receptor was taken from an adult woman who had mild COVID-19 (a few samples of this study predate the infection). Cell type and time point are not known. The chain uses TRBV18 and TRBJ2-7; 14 bases agree with TRBD2. DNA of the CDR3: TGTGCCAGCTCACCGCGACTAGCGGGAGGGTCGGCCTACGAGCAGTACTTC. It codes for CASSPRLAGGSAYEQYF.